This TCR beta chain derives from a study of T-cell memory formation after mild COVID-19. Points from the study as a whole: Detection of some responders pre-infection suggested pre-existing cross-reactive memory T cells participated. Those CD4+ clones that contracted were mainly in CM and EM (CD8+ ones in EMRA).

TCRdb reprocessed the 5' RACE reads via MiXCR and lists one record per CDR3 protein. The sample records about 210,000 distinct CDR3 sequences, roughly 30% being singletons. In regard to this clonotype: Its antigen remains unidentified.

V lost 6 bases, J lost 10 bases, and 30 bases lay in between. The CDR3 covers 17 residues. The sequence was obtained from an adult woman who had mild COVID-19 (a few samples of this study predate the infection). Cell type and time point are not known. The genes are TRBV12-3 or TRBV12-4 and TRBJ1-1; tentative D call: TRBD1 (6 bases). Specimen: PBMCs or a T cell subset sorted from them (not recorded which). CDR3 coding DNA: TGTGCCAGCAGCACTTCCTTTGGGGGAACAGGGAGGGAACGAGCTTTCTTT. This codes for CASSTSFGGTGRERAFF.